This TCR beta chain was obtained from a study of cytomegalovirus exposure and HLA in healthy donors (dated by TCRdb to about 2017). Regarding the study in general: A later analysis indicated that the 90 to 150 validation repertoires were generated on the platform also employed for the roughly 720 repertoires of the first cohort. The aim of the study was to test whether cataloging public T cell receptors could identify signatures of past pathogen exposure. In addition to the first cohort of about 650 subjects, a separate validation cohort of under 150 different subjects was used. To predict cytomegalovirus infection status, the study combined high-throughput TCR immunosequencing, statistical association of individual TCRs with disease status, and machine learning.

Turning to this clone: The clone's antigen remains unknown. No much larger clone exists at a distance of one base, and base qualities are not known.

The cysteine opens and the phenylalanine closes a CDR3 of 15 amino acids. The entry retains the CDR3 DNA only, 45 bases that are in frame from base 1. CDR1 is given as MNHEY and CDR2 as SVGAGI, both from the germline V gene. Germline trimming: 4 bases from V, 9 bases from J; junction bases outside gene matches: 11. Points the paper makes about the study in general: A total of about 150 TCR beta chains were listed by the study as associated with cytomegalovirus. Most TCR sequences were observed very rarely across donors, whereas some public TCRs were present in many individuals. The classifier was reported to diagnose cytomegalovirus status with high specificity and sensitivity in both the original cohort and the validation cohort. The authors suggested that the approach could potentially be generalized to other disease states and immunological phenotypes. A few of the identified cytomegalovirus-associated TCR beta chains were confirmed in vitro to be specific for cytomegalovirus antigens. A later analysis had no HLA typing for the validation cohort, so co-occurrence there was scored across all 130 or so repertoires. In a later analysis, TCRs clustered in the first cohort were found to also tend to co-occur in the roughly 120 validation repertoires, with around 94% of cluster scores above 0.

Libraries came from the immunoSEQ multiplex PCR assay. Under the source paper's analysis protocol: A statistical classification framework was developed to diagnose cytomegalovirus status using the catalog of TCR beta chain sequences. Imported from immuneACCESS, the table was reduced by TCRdb to in-frame sequences with V and J called. These copies leave out some clones; in studies compared against another copy, an unresolved V gene accounts for under half, and the cause of the remainder is not known. From that table come the V and J calls and clone size; the DNA was used to work out D and trimming. The sample table records about 300,000 clones; 88% of these occur just once. The ten largest make up about 0.85% of the sample. Separate from the roughly 700-subject first cohort, the validation cohort of around 130 subjects was the group to which the donors belonged.

The chain is encoded by TRBV6-5 joined to TRBJ2-1; the junction holds 8 bases that match TRBD1. The sequenced sample consisted of PBMCs. The sequence was obtained from a woman younger than 30 in good health and CMV-seronegative. The CDR3 loop reads CASSLTGEAGGEQFF. The DNA is as follows: TGTGCCAGCAGTTTGACAGGGGAAGCCGGCGGTGAGCAGTTCTTC.